A single sample is the source of the 32 T cell receptor beta chains below, sequenced in a study of T cells in Graves' hyperthyroidism and ophthalmopathy. The CDR3 regions of TCR beta were amplified from RNA transcripts. TCR CDR3 underwent first-round RT-PCR with the HTBI primer set. TCRdb re-called the multiplex PCR reads with MiXCR, one entry per CDR3 protein. The sample includes over 550,000 distinct CDR3 sequences, over 15% seen only once; the top ten take approximately 20%. The sequenced sample was blood. The receptor source for this set is a woman aged 18 to 35 with Graves' hyperthyroidism.

In this sample, this clonotype turned up a few times. The V call is TRBV19, the J call TRBJ2-1, with TRBD1 matching 8 bases. Unmatched junction bases numbered 8, after V lost 10 bases and J lost 3 bases. This CDR3 has 14 residues. CDR1 is LNHDA and CDR2 is SQIVND in the germline V gene (reference sequence). This CDR3 reads CATSTGALYNEQFF. CDR3 bases: TGTGCCACCTCGACAGGGGCCCTCTACAATGAGCAGTTCTTC. The complete variable domain, with remaining parts taken from reference TRBV19 and TRBJ2-1, reads DGGITQSPKYLFRKEGQNVTLSCEQNLNHDAMYWYRQDPGQGLRLIYYSQIVNDFQKGDIAEGYSVSREKKESFPLTVTSAQKNPTAFYLCATSTGALYNEQFFGPGTRLTVL.

This clonotype has a count of ten or more. The chain links TRBV11-2 to TRBJ2-3; the match to TRBD1 covers 9 bases. CDR1 is SGHAT and CDR2 is FQNNGV in the germline V gene. This CDR3 spans 15 amino acids. The junction had 11 bases not matched to a gene; V was cut back by 5 bases and J by 8 bases. CDR3 in amino acids: CASSLSGTGLGTQYF. For the CDR3, the DNA is TGTGCCAGCAGCCTTTCCGGGACAGGGCTTGGTACGCAGTATTTT.

The sample holds a few counts of this clonotype. The chain uses TRBV19 and TRBJ2-7; 8 nucleotides match TRBD2. Trimming took 4 bases from V and 2 from J; bases not matched to a gene: 7. CDR3 length equals 15 residues. Germline V gives CDR1 LNHDA, CDR2 SQIVND (reference sequence). CDR3 DNA sequence: TGTGCCAGTAGTACTACTAGCGGTGAAACCTACGAGCAGTACTTC. Its translation is CASSTTSGETYEQYF. The full variable domain, with the rest looked up from reference TRBV19 and TRBJ2-7, is DGGITQSPKYLFRKEGQNVTLSCEQNLNHDAMYWYRQDPGQGLRLIYYSQIVNDFQKGDIAEGYSVSREKKESFPLTVTSAQKNPTAFYLCASSTTSGETYEQYFGPGTRLTVT.

The DNA for the CDR3 is TGTGCCAGTACCTCGGGTAGTGCACGGGCTGAAGCTTTCTTT. As protein: CASTSGSARAEAFF. The chain has TRBV19 and TRBJ1-1; D is unresolved. V was pared by 7 bases and J by 6 bases, with 18 bases between. This CDR3 is built from 14 residues. CDR1 and CDR2 from the germline V gene are LNHDA and SQIVND (reference sequence).

The chain joins TRBV5-1 to TRBJ1-2; 7 bases map to TRBD1. The germline gives CDR1 SGHRS, CDR2 YFSETQ. Trimming at V came to 4 bases and at J to 7 bases, leaving 13 bases not matched to a gene. The CDR3 runs to 15 residues. The CDR3 spells CASSQDGTRGVGYTF. CDR3 bases: TGCGCCAGCAGCCAAGATGGGACCAGGGGGGTTGGCTACACCTTC.

This clonotype showed up just a few times. J is TRBJ2-6 and V is TRBV20-1; no clear D gene. The CDR3 has 13 residues. With 8 bases removed from V and 1 base from J, the gap between germline ends came to 9 bases. Germline CDR1 DFQATT, CDR2 SNEGSKA (reference sequence). The CDR3 bases are TGCAGTACCCGGGCGTCTGGGGCCAACGTCCTGACTTTC. It encodes CSTRASGANVLTF.

The rearrangement uses TRBV27 and TRBJ2-4; D gene ambiguous. This CDR3 contains 16 residues. V lost 5 bases to trimming and J lost 0 bases, with 14 bases between them. Germline CDR1 and CDR2: MNHEY and SMNVEV (reference sequence). Here the CDR3 reads CASSGVDLLAKNIQYF. CDR3 DNA: TGTGCCAGCAGTGGCGTTGATTTACTAGCCAAAAACATTCAGTACTTC.

The chain is built from TRBV10-1 and TRBJ2-1; D is undetermined. Trimming shortened V by 0 bases and J by 10 bases, and 10 bases separated the two germline ends. The CDR3 runs to 13 residues. Germline CDR1 and CDR2: WNHNN and SYGVQD (reference sequence). The CDR3 sequence is CASSESHSYEQFF. In DNA, the CDR3 is TGCGCCAGCAGTGAGTCTCACAGCTACGAGCAGTTCTTC.

This clonotype was counted many times. The chain combines TRBV5-5 with TRBJ2-5; 8 nucleotides line up with TRBD2. CDR1 and CDR2 (germline): SGHKS, YYEKEE (reference sequence). Trimming at V came to 0 bases and at J to 4 bases, leaving 8 bases not matched to a gene. The CDR3 extends over 16 amino acids. CDR3 residues: CASSLVLAGTSETQYF. The CDR3 DNA is TGTGCCAGCAGCTTGGTGTTAGCGGGAACGTCAGAGACCCAGTACTTC. The complete variable domain, with remaining parts taken from reference TRBV5-5 and TRBJ2-5, reads DAGVTQSPTHLIKTRGQQVTLRCSPISGHKSVSWYQQVLGQGPQFIFQYYEKEERGRGNFPDRFSARQFPNYSSELNVNALLLGDSALYLCASSLVLAGTSETQYFGPGTRLLVL.

This sequence joins TRBV19 and TRBJ2-6; D might be TRBD1 or TRBD2, each matching 5 bases. The germline V gene has CDR1 LNHDA and CDR2 SQIVND (reference sequence). The CDR3 covers 15 residues. V was shortened by 6 bases and J by 0 bases, with 9 bases between the two germline ends. CDR3 residues: CASRSGSSGANVLTF. The CDR3 DNA follows: TGTGCCAGTAGGTCAGGGAGCTCTGGGGCCAACGTCCTGACTTTC.

This clonotype has just a few counts. The V call is TRBV5-1, the J call TRBJ2-5, with TRBD2 matching 7 bases. The germline CDR1 and CDR2 sequences are SGHRS and YFSETQ. The J segment lost 4 bases and the V segment lost 2 bases, leaving 8 bases of the junction unmatched. The CDR3 runs to 15 residues. In DNA, the CDR3 is TGCGCCAGCAGCTTTGGTACGACTAGCAGAGAGACCCAGTACTTC. Translation gives CASSFGTTSRETQYF.

The chain carries TRBV4-1 and TRBJ1-1; D is perhaps TRBD1 (5 bases). V was clipped by 4 bases and J by 2 bases, with 17 bases between them. Germline CDR1 and CDR2: MGHRA and YSYEKL. The length of the CDR3 is 16 residues. The CDR3 region is CASSPFEGRVNTEAFF. The CDR3 DNA reads as TGCGCCAGCAGCCCATTTGAGGGGCGAGTTAACACTGAAGCTTTCTTT.

This clonotype was counted a few times. The chain has TRBV15 and TRBJ1-2; 9 nucleotides line up with TRBD1. The CDR3 runs to 16 residues. CDR1 is LNHNV, CDR2 YYDKDF, per germline (reference sequence). V gave up 1 base and J gave up 0 bases; unmatched junction bases: 3. DNA of the CDR3: TGTGCCACCAGCAGAGCGCGACAGGGGGCTAACTATGGCTACACCTTC. This codes for CATSRARQGANYGYTF.

This clonotype was seen at least ten times. The chain combines TRBV28 with TRBJ2-5; TRBD2 might be the D (6 bases). The CDR3 has 13 residues. Trimming pared 3 bases from V and 4 bases from J, leaving 9 bases between. CDR1 MDHEN and CDR2 SYDVKM come from the germline V gene. The CDR3 DNA reads as TGTGCCAGCAGTTTCCGGAGGGGAGAGACCCAGTACTTC. This translates into CASSFRRGETQYF.

This clonotype showed up many times. This rearrangement joins TRBV7-8 to TRBJ1-5; possible D gene TRBD1, 5 bases. The germline V gene has CDR1 SGHVS and CDR2 FQNEAQ. V was trimmed by 4 bases and J by 0 bases, leaving 13 bases between them. The CDR3 has 16 amino acids. Written as DNA, the CDR3 is TGTGCCAGCAGCTCCCTCTGGGGGATTAGCAATCAGCCCCAGCATTTT. It is translated as CASSSLWGISNQPQHF. Looking up the rest from reference TRBV7-8 and TRBJ1-5 gives the full variable domain: GAGVSQSPRYKVAKRGQDVALRCDPISGHVSLFWYQQALGQGPEFLTYFQNEAQLDKSGLPSDRFFAERPEGSVSTLKIQRTQQEDSAVYLCASSSLWGISNQPQHFGDGTRLSIL.

There are many counts of this clonotype. This chain uses TRBV11-2 with TRBJ2-3, with a weak D call TRBD2 (7 bases). Germline V lookup: CDR1 SGHAT, CDR2 FQNNGV. The germline V and J ends were trimmed by 5 bases and 5 bases, with 14 bases remaining between them. The CDR3 sequence is 14 residues long. CDR3 protein: CASSEGDYRDTQYF. DNA for the CDR3: TGTGCCAGCAGCGAGGGGGACTACAGAGATACGCAGTATTTT. The full variable domain, completed using reference TRBV11-2 and TRBJ2-3, is EAGVAQSPRYKIIEKRQSVAFWCNPISGHATLYWYQQILGQGPKLLIQFQNNGVVDDSQLPKDRFSAERLKGVDSTLKIQPAKLEDSAVYLCASSEGDYRDTQYFGPGTRLTVL.

The sample holds a few counts of this clonotype. V is TRBV7-8 and J is TRBJ2-2; D ambiguous. This CDR3 contains 13 residues. Germline values: CDR1 SGHVS, CDR2 FQNEAQ. The V end was cut by 4 bases, the J end by 5 bases, with 8 bases between. CDR3 nucleotides: TGTGCCAGCAGCTACGACTTGACCGGGGAGCTGTTTTTT. Protein sequence: CASSYDLTGELFF.

Ten or more counts support this clonotype. The rearrangement joins TRBV2 to TRBJ1-1, with TRBD1 as a possible D gene (6 bases). The germline gives CDR1 SNHLY, CDR2 FYNNEI. The CDR3 runs to 15 residues. V lost 2 bases and J 9 bases, leaving 19 bases between the germline ends. CDR3 loop: CASSETGSSGQKAFF. CDR3 nucleotide sequence: TGTGCCAGCAGTGAAACAGGGTCCTCGGGCCAAAAAGCTTTCTTT.

This clonotype showed up just a few times. The chain employs TRBV20-1 and TRBJ1-5; D unresolved. CDR3 size: 14 residues. V was cut by 1 base and J by 2 bases, with 9 bases left in between. Germline assignment: CDR1 DFQATT and CDR2 SNEGSKA (reference sequence). The CDR3 region has the DNA TGCAGTGCTAGAGTTCCCAAGGGCAATCAGCCCCAGCATTTT. This sequence encodes CSARVPKGNQPQHF.

This clonotype was counted many times. V is TRBV11-3 and J is TRBJ2-1; tentative D call: TRBD2 (6 bases). The CDR3 covers 14 residues. V was shortened by 5 bases and J by 5 bases, with 13 bases between the two germline ends. Per the germline V gene, CDR1 is SGHNT and CDR2 is YENEEA. The DNA for the CDR3 is TGTGCCAGCAGCGGGACTTATTCCAACAATGAGCAGTTCTTC. Amino acids: CASSGTYSNNEQFF.

This clonotype was counted at least ten times. The chain uses TRBV7-2 and TRBJ2-2, with 8 positions matching TRBD2. Trimming cost V 5 bases and J 6 bases; bases outside gene matches: 11. This CDR3 region has 16 residues. CDR1 and CDR2 (germline): SGHTA, FQGNSA. DNA for the CDR3: TGTGCCAGCAGCGTACCTAGCGGGCCCCTCGCCGGGGAGCTGTTTTTT. It translates to CASSVPSGPLAGELFF.

CDR3 sequence: CSAPRTGQETQYF. The CDR3 nucleotides are TGCAGTGCTCCAAGGACAGGCCAAGAGACCCAGTACTTC. The chain carries TRBV20-1 and TRBJ2-5; 7 bases align to TRBD1. The junction had 4 bases not matched to a gene; V was cut back by 5 bases and J by 1 base. This CDR3 region has 13 residues. The germline CDR1 and CDR2 sequences are DFQATT and SNEGSKA (reference sequence).

There are many counts of this clonotype. V usage is TRBV12-3 or TRBV12-4 and J usage is TRBJ2-1; TRBD1 aligns across 10 bases. V lost 5 bases and J lost 5; bases outside the gene matches: 6. This CDR3 comprises 15 residues. The CDR3 DNA reads TGTGCCAGCAGTGGCCGGGACAGGGGCAACAATGAGCAGTTCTTC. It specifies CASSGRDRGNNEQFF.

This clonotype has just a few counts. This may come from a read error, since a much larger clone is one base off. V and J are TRBV2 and TRBJ2-1; D call uncertain. The germline V gene has CDR1 SNHLY and CDR2 FYNNEI. The CDR3 loop spans 15 amino acids. V was clipped by 4 bases and J by 5 bases, with 15 bases between them. CDR3 sequence: CASSVGPGSDNEQFF. In nucleotides, the CDR3 is TGTGCCAGCAGTGTAGGGCCTGGCAGCGACAATGAGCAGTTCTTC.

This clonotype was seen ten or more times. This chain uses TRBV5-5 with TRBJ2-1; a weak D match, TRBD2 (6 bases). CDR1 SGHKS and CDR2 YYEKEE come from the germline V gene (reference sequence). The CDR3 is 13 amino acids. Trimming shortened V by 4 bases and J by 7 bases, and 12 bases separated the two germline ends. CDR3 in amino acids: CASSRDSANEQFF. The DNA of the CDR3 is TGTGCCAGCAGCCGGGACTCTGCAAATGAGCAGTTCTTC.

CDR3 amino acids: CASSIFPKMNTGELFF. CDR3 nucleotide sequence: TGTGCCAGTAGTATTTTCCCAAAAATGAACACCGGGGAGCTGTTTTTT. The rearrangement links TRBV19 to TRBJ2-2; no firm D call. CDR3 length: 16 amino acids. Per germline, CDR1 LNHDA and CDR2 SQIVND (reference sequence). The V and J ends lost 3 bases and 1 base respectively, with 12 bases between them.

This rearrangement joins TRBV9 to TRBJ2-7; D perhaps matches TRBD1 (6 bases). Germline assignment: CDR1 SGDLS and CDR2 YYNGEE. The CDR3 sequence is 16 residues long. Trimming removed 0 bases at V and 1 base at J, with 14 bases between. CDR3 in DNA: TGTGCCAGCAGCGTAGTTCCGGACAGCCCATCCTACGAGCAGTACTTC. It codes for CASSVVPDSPSYEQYF.

In its sample, this clonotype was seen many times. This chain joins TRBV6-2 or TRBV6-3 and TRBJ2-3, with D possibly matching TRBD2 (5 bases). This CDR3 has 13 amino acids. V was clipped by 8 bases and J by 4 bases, with 13 bases between them. The germline V gene has CDR1 MNHEY and CDR2 SVGEGT. The CDR3 bases are TGTGCCAGCGGCAGGAGGAATCCAGATACGCAGTATTTT. Translated, it gives CASGRRNPDTQYF.

This clonotype has more than one count but fewer than ten. V usage is TRBV5-1 and J usage is TRBJ2-7, with 9 bases identical to TRBD1. The ends lost 2 bases at V and 7 bases at J; junction bases unmatched: 7. Germline CDR1 reads SGHRS; CDR2 reads YFSETQ. This CDR3 comprises 14 residues. The CDR3 DNA reads TGCGCCAGCAGCTTTGGGGGACAGGGAGGGGAGCAGTACTTC. Amino acid sequence: CASSFGGQGGEQYF. Full variable domain (missing parts from reference TRBV5-1 and TRBJ2-7): KAGVTQTPRYLIKTRGQQVTLSCSPISGHRSVSWYQQTPGQGLQFLFEYFSETQRNKGNFPGRFSGRQFSNSRSEMNVSTLELGDSALYLCASSFGGQGGEQYFGPGTRLTVT.

This clonotype was counted ten times or more. V and J are TRBV27 and TRBJ2-1; TRBD2 matches 8 bases. The CDR3 sequence is 18 residues long. The J segment lost 8 bases and the V segment lost 5 bases, leaving 20 bases of the junction unmatched. Germline CDR1 reads MNHEY; CDR2 reads SMNVEV (reference sequence). In nucleotides, the CDR3 is TGTGCCAGCAGTCTAAGGGACGATTTGTCGGGAGGGAAGGATGAGCAGTTCTTC. Translating it yields CASSLRDDLSGGKDEQFF.

This clonotype was detected only a few times. One end of the junction does not line up with germline, which may come from a read error. The genes are TRBV10-2 and TRBJ1-1; D is unresolved. Germline values: CDR1 WSHSY, CDR2 SAAADI. The CDR3 is 14 amino acids. The CDR3 DNA follows: TGCGCCAGCAGCGAGTCAACGAAAAACACTGAAGCTTTCTTT. Translating it yields CASSESTKNTEAFF.

The V gene is TRBV12-3 or TRBV12-4, the J gene TRBJ2-1; the match to TRBD2 covers 7 bases. After removal of 3 bases from V and 5 bases from J, the junction contained 7 bases not matched to a gene. The CDR3 extends over 15 amino acids. The CDR3 region is CASSLVPRGNNEQFF. DNA for the CDR3: TGTGCCAGCAGTTTGGTTCCGCGGGGGAACAATGAGCAGTTCTTC.